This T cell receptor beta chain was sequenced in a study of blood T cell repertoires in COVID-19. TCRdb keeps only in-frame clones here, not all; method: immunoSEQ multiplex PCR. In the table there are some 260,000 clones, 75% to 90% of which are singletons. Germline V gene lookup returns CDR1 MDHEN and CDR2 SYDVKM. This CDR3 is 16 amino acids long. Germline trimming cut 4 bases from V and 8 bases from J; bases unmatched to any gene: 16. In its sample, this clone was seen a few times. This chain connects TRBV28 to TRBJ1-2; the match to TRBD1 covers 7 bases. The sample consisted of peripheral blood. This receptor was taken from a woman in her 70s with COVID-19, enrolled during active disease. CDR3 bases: TGTGCCAGCAGTTCTTATGGGACAGCCCTAATGGGGGGCTACACCTTC. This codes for CASSSYGTALMGGYTF.